One TCR beta chain is described in this entry. Antigen: not known. This sample was taken from a study of cytomegalovirus exposure and HLA in healthy donors. Overall study context: There were 350 to 400 genotyped donors. Of these, 75% to 85% fell in the genetic ancestry cluster associated with self-reported Caucasian donors. The study's findings and limits: There were several of the most significant clusters that appeared linked to common viral pathogens in a later analysis.

From germline, CDR1 is GTSNPN and CDR2 SVGIG (reference sequence). The CDR3 runs 11 residues. Trimming stripped 7 bases from V and 9 bases from J, with 15 bases between. The primer mix had 60 Vbeta and 13 Jbeta primers. The repertoire was sequenced with immunoSEQ multiplex PCR; TCRdb's copy has only in-frame clones and lacks some. Of 120,000 or so clones in the sample, about 76% were seen once. These donors, healthy bone marrow donors, were studied. When sampled, the donors appeared nominally healthy, though they likely had unrecorded immune exposures. The V and J genes are TRBV30 and TRBJ1-2; D is ambiguous. Sequencing was performed on PBMCs. The TCR originated in a middle-aged woman in good health and CMV-seronegative. The CDR3 region has the DNA TGTGCCTCAAACCCCCCCTCTAGCTACACCTTC. Encoded protein: CASNPPSSYTF. Complete variable domain (other parts from reference TRBV30 and TRBJ1-2): SQTIHQWPATLVQPVGSPLSLECTVEGTSNPNLYWYRQAAGRGLQLLFYSVGIGQISSEVPQNLSASRPQDRQFILSSKKLLLSDSGFYLCASNPPSSYTFGSGTRLTVV.